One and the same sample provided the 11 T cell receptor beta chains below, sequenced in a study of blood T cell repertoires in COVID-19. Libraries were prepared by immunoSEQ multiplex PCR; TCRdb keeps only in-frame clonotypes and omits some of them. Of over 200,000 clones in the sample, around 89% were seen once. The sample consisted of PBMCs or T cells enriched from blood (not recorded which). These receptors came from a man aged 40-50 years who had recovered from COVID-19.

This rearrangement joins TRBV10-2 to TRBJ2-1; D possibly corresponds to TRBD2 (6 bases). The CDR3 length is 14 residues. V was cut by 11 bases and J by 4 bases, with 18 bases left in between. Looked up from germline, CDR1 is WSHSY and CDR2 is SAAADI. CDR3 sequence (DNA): TGCGCCGTACGTCAGGCAGGGACTTACAATGAGCAGTTCTTC. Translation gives CAVRQAGTYNEQFF.

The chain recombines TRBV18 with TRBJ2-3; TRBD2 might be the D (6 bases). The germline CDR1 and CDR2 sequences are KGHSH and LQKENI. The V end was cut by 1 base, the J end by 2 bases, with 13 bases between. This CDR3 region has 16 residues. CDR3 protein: CASSPLRDSFTDTQYF. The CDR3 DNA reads TGTGCCAGCTCACCACTAAGGGACTCCTTCACAGATACGCAGTATTTT.

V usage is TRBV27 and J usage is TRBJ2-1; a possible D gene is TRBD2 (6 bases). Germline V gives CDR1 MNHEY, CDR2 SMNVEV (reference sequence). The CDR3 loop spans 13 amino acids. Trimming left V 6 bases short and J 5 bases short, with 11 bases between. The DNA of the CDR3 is TGTGCCAGCAGATCCGGGGGACACAATGAGCAGTTCTTC. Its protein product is CASRSGGHNEQFF.

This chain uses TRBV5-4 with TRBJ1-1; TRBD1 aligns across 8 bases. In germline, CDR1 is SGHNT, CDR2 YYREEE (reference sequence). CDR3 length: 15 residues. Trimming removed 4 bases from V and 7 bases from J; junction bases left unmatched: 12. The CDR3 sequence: CASSPPPTGANEAFF. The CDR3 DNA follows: TGTGCCAGCAGCCCGCCACCGACAGGGGCGAATGAAGCTTTCTTT. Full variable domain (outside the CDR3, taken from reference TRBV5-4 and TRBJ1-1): ETGVTQSPTHLIKTRGQQVTLRCSSQSGHNTVSWYQQALGQGPQFIFQYYREEENGRGNFPPRFSGLQFPNYSSELNVNALELDDSALYLCASSPPPTGANEAFFGQGTRLTVV.

The CDR3 reads CASRLTGYSNTGELFF. CDR3 coding DNA: TGTGCCAGCAGATTAACGGGATACAGCAACACCGGGGAGCTGTTTTTT. V gene TRBV5-5 combines with J gene TRBJ2-2; D is possibly TRBD2 (5 bases). This CDR3 is built from 16 residues. With 5 bases removed from V and 2 bases from J, the gap between germline ends came to 16 bases. Germline V gene sequence: CDR1 SGHKS, CDR2 YYEKEE (reference sequence).

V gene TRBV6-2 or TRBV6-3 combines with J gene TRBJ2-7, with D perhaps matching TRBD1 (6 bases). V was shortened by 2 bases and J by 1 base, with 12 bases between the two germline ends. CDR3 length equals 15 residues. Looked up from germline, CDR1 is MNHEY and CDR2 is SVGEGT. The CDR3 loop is CASSYLGQRSYEQYF. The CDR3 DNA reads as TGTGCCAGCAGTTACCTTGGACAGAGATCCTACGAGCAGTACTTC.

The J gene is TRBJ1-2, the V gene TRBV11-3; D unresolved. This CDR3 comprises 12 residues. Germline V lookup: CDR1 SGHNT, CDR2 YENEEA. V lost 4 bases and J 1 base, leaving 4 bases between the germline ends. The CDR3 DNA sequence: TGTGCCAGCAGCTCCAATAACTATGGCTACACCTTC. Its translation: CASSSNNYGYTF.

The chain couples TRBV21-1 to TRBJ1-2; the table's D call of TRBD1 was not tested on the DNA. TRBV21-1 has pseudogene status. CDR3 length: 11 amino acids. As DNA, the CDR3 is TGTGCCAGCAGCAGTGGCTTTGGCTACACCTTC. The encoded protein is CASSSGFGYTF.

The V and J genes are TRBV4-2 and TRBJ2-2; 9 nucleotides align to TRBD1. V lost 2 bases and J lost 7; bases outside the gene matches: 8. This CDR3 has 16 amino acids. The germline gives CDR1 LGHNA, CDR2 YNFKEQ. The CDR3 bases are TGTGCCAGCAGCCAAACAGGGGGCTCATCCGGCGGGGAGCTGTTTTTT. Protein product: CASSQTGGSSGGELFF.

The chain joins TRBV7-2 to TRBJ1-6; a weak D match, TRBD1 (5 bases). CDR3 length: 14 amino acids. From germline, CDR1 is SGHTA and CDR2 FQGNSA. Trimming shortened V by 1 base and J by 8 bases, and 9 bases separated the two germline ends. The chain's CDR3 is CASSLGGLYSPLHF. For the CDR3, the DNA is TGTGCCAGCAGCTTAGGGGGACTATATTCACCCCTCCACTTT.

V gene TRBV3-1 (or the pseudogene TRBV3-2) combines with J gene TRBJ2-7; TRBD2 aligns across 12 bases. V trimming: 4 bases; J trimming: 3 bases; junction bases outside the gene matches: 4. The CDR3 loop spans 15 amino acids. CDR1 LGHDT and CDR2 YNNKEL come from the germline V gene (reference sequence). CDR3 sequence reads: CASSPRTSGVYEQYF. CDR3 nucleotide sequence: TGTGCCAGCAGCCCAAGGACTAGCGGGGTCTACGAGCAGTACTTC.